Listed below are T cell receptor beta chains from one sample, sequenced in a study of T cells after somatic rescue of genetic block. Sequencing was performed with immunoSEQ multiplex PCR; in TCRdb, only in-frame clones are kept and a portion is missing. The top ten clones hold about 3% of a sample with around 67,000 clones, around 90% of them seen once. Sequenced material: peripheral blood mononuclear cells (PBMCs). The receptors derive from a man aged 40-55 years. The CDR3 runs from the conserved cysteine through the conserved F or W. The order of the fields is V gene, J gene, CDR3 length, clone size, D gene, CDR3 protein, CDR3 DNA. A D gene is named only where the DNA matches it firmly. Only part of the rows carry a size: once, few, many, or a class if the clone is expanded.

>TRBV6-1|TRBJ2-1|15|NA|TRBD1
CASSRDRGRYNEQFF
TGTGCCAGCAGTCGGGACAGGGGAAGATACAATGAGCAGTTCTTC
>TRBV9|TRBJ2-3|16|NA|NA
CASSVGGSVSTDTQYF
TGTGCCAGCAGCGTAGGGGGTAGCGTAAGCACAGATACGCAGTATTTT
>TRBV11-3|TRBJ2-5|12|NA|NA
CASSLEGATQYF
TGTGCCAGCAGCTTAGAAGGCGCGACCCAGTACTTC
>TRBV2|TRBJ2-2|15|NA|TRBD2
CASRRLAGSVGELFF
TGTGCCAGCAGACGACTAGCGGGGTCGGTCGGGGAGCTGTTTTTT
>TRBV6-5|TRBJ1-2|14|NA|NA
CASRKYVGGGGYTF
TGTGCCAGCAGGAAATACGTCGGGGGAGGCGGCTACACCTTC
>TRBV28|TRBJ2-3|14|once|TRBD1
CASSNRGRPDTQYF
TGTGCCAGCAGTAACAGGGGGCGCCCAGATACGCAGTATTTT
>TRBV5-1|TRBJ2-5|15|NA|TRBD1
CASSKPGQGRETQYF
TGCGCCAGCAGCAAACCAGGACAGGGGAGGGAGACCCAGTACTTC
>TRBV27|TRBJ2-7|10|NA|NA
CASSSYEQYF
TGTGCCAGCAGCTCCTACGAGCAGTACTTC
>TRBV10-3|TRBJ2-4|14|NA|NA
CAISEGAAKNIQYF
TGTGCCATCAGTGAGGGGGCAGCCAAAAACATTCAGTACTTC
>TRBV10-3|TRBJ1-2|13|once|NA
CAITPTGGYGYTF
TGTGCCATCACCCCGACAGGTGGATATGGCTACACCTTC
>TRBV11-2|TRBJ1-2|14|NA|NA
CASSLDPEGRGYTF
TGTGCCAGCAGCTTAGATCCTGAGGGTCGGGGCTACACCTTC
>TRBV11-2|TRBJ2-3|16|few|NA
CASSLVPSRRTDTQYF
TGTGCCAGCAGCTTAGTGCCTAGCCGACGCACAGATACGCAGTATTTT
>TRBV28|TRBJ2-3|14|NA|NA
CASSLQPNTDTQYF
TGTGCCAGCAGTTTACAACCCAACACAGATACGCAGTATTTT
>TRBV9|TRBJ2-2|13|NA|NA
CASSVVGTGELFF
TGTGCCAGCAGCGTAGTAGGCACCGGGGAGCTGTTTTTT
>TRBV6-9|TRBJ1-5|11|NA|TRBD1
CASSSGGPQHF
TGTGCCAGCAGTTCAGGGGGGCCCCAGCATTTT
>TRBV19|TRBJ1-4|16|NA|TRBD1
CASSIGDRGRGEKLFF
TGTGCCAGTAGTATCGGGGACAGGGGGCGCGGTGAAAAACTGTTTTTT
>TRBV6-4|TRBJ2-1|16|NA|NA
CASSDSSGGDYNEQFF
TGTGCCAGCAGTGACTCTTCGGGGGGCGACTACAATGAGCAGTTCTTC
>TRBV28|TRBJ2-7|14|NA|NA
CASRKSGDPAEQYF
TGTGCCAGCAGGAAATCCGGGGACCCGGCCGAGCAGTACTTC
>TRBV27|TRBJ2-7|16|NA|TRBD2
CASSTRTSGGNYEQYF
TGTGCCAGCAGTACAAGGACTAGCGGGGGGAACTACGAGCAGTACTTC
>TRBV7-2|TRBJ2-1|12|once|NA
CASSSNYNEQFF
TGTGCCAGCAGCTCCAACTACAATGAGCAGTTCTTC
>TRBV5-6|TRBJ2-7|13|few|NA
CASSLDWGQKQYF
TGTGCCAGCAGCTTGGATTGGGGGCAGAAGCAGTACTTC
>TRBV27|TRBJ2-7|13|once|NA
CASSLSGSYEQYF
TGTGCCAGCAGTTTATCGGGCTCCTACGAGCAGTACTTC
>TRBV5-5|TRBJ2-3|12|NA|NA
CASSLVTDTQYF
TGTGCCAGCAGCTTAGTCACAGATACGCAGTATTTT
>TRBV15|TRBJ1-5|17|NA|NA
CATSRESWQGGNQPQHF
TGTGCCACCAGCAGAGAATCTTGGCAGGGAGGCAATCAGCCCCAGCATTTT
>TRBV2|TRBJ2-1|15|NA|TRBD1
CASRNDRGSYNEQFF
TGTGCCAGCAGAAACGACAGGGGGTCCTACAATGAGCAGTTCTTC
>TRBV9|TRBJ2-2|15|once|NA
CASSDRQFIPGELFF
TGTGCCAGCAGCGATCGACAGTTCATTCCCGGGGAGCTGTTTTTT
>TRBV19|TRBJ1-3|13|NA|TRBD1
CASTYRGRNTIYF
TGTGCCAGTACCTACAGGGGTCGAAACACCATATATTTT
>TRBV5-5|TRBJ2-1|12|NA|NA
CASSLFLNEQFF
TGTGCCAGCTCCCTTTTTTTAAATGAGCAGTTCTTC
>TRBV11-3|TRBJ2-7|13|NA|NA
CASSLIQGSEQYF
TGTGCCAGCAGCCTGATACAGGGAAGCGAGCAGTACTTC
>TRBV6-1|TRBJ2-6|15|NA|NA
CASSEGGAGANVLTF
TGTGCCAGCAGTGAAGGAGGGGCTGGGGCCAACGTCCTGACTTTC
>TRBV7-9|TRBJ1-1|15|once|NA
CASGTGRGFDTEAFF
TGTGCCAGCGGAACCGGGCGGGGGTTCGACACTGAAGCTTTCTTT
>TRBV5-1|TRBJ1-2|18|NA|NA
CASSLALLGGDTNYGYTF
TGCGCCAGCAGCTTGGCTCTCCTGGGGGGCGACACTAACTATGGCTACACCTTC
>TRBV27|TRBJ2-5|14|NA|TRBD1
CASSLDRVSETQYF
TGTGCCAGCAGTCTCGACAGGGTCTCGGAGACCCAGTACTTC
>TRBV11-2|TRBJ2-1|17|NA|TRBD2
CASTGTSGTSSYNEQFF
TGTGCCAGCACCGGAACTAGCGGGACAAGCTCCTACAATGAGCAGTTCTTC
>TRBV28|TRBJ1-6|16|NA|TRBD1
CASSLWGTGAWSPLHF
TGTGCCAGCAGTTTATGGGGGACAGGGGCTTGGTCACCCCTCCACTTT
>TRBV21-1|TRBJ2-4|10|NA|NA
CAMRRNIQYF
TGTGCCATGCGGAGAAACATTCAGTACTTC
>TRBV7-9|TRBJ2-7|13|NA|TRBD1
CASGRDRDREQYF
TGTGCCAGCGGCCGTGACAGGGACCGGGAGCAGTACTTC
>TRBV19|TRBJ2-5|15|NA|TRBD2
CASSLAGDFRETQYF
TGTGCCAGTAGTCTAGCGGGGGATTTCCGGGAGACCCAGTACTTC
>TRBV21-1|TRBJ2-2|18|NA|NA
CASSKALTLRGYAGELFF
TGTGCCAGCAGCAAAGCGCTGACTCTCCGGGGTTATGCCGGGGAGCTGTTTTTT
>TRBV7-9|TRBJ2-7|12|NA|NA
CASSLEGDSRYF
TGTGCCAGCAGCCTAGAGGGGGACTCTCGGTACTTC
>TRBV30|TRBJ1-5|15|NA|TRBD1
CAWSPPTGEDQPQHF
TGTGCCTGGAGTCCACCGACAGGGGAGGATCAGCCCCAGCATTTT
>TRBV18|TRBJ2-2|16|NA|NA
CASSPLRGGEAGELFF
TGTGCCAGCTCACCCCTCCGAGGAGGGGAAGCCGGGGAGCTGTTTTTT
>TRBV6-5|TRBJ1-2|14|NA|NA
CASRTRRGNYGYTF
TGTGCCAGCAGAACTAGGCGTGGGAATTATGGCTACACCTTC
>TRBV15|TRBJ1-4|17|NA|NA
CATSRDPPAATNEKLFF
TGTGCCACCAGCAGAGATCCCCCAGCCGCAACTAATGAAAAACTGTTTTTT
>TRBV27|TRBJ2-4|15|NA|TRBD1
CASRTRTGAKNIQYF
TGTGCCAGCAGGACCCGGACAGGGGCCAAAAACATTCAGTACTTC
>TRBV6-1|TRBJ2-7|14|NA|NA
CASSEGQWLYEQYF
TGTGCCAGCAGTGAAGGGCAGTGGCTTTACGAGCAGTACTTC
>TRBV5-1|TRBJ1-4|16|NA|NA
CASSLAARSSNEKLFF
TGCGCCAGCAGCTTGGCCGCCAGGAGCTCTAATGAAAAACTGTTTTTT
>TRBV5-6|TRBJ2-2|14|NA|NA
CASSLLAPTGELFF
TGTGCCAGCAGCTTACTCGCGCCGACCGGGGAGCTGTTTTTT
>TRBV6-5|TRBJ1-6|13|NA|TRBD1
CASSEGQDSPLHF
TGTGCCAGCAGTGAGGGACAGGATTCACCCCTCCACTTT
>TRBV11-2|TRBJ1-4|14|NA|NA
CASGTGRSNEKLFF
TGTGCCAGCGGGACGGGACGGAGTAATGAAAAACTGTTTTTT
>TRBV9|TRBJ1-2|13|NA|NA
CASSAGGRNGYTF
TGTGCCAGCAGCGCGGGCGGGCGGAATGGCTACACCTTC
>TRBV29-1|TRBJ2-1|16|NA|TRBD2
CSVVVLASGLYNEQFF
TGCAGCGTTGTAGTCCTGGCTAGCGGGCTTTACAATGAGCAGTTCTTC
>TRBV25-1|TRBJ2-7|11|NA|NA
CASGSSYEQYF
TGTGCCAGCGGGAGCTCCTACGAGCAGTACTTC
>TRBV5-4|TRBJ2-3|16|once|TRBD2
CASSPASGRAGDTQYF
TGTGCCAGCAGCCCCGCTAGCGGGAGGGCGGGAGATACGCAGTATTTT
>TRBV10-3|TRBJ1-2|14|NA|NA
CAISESTPNYGYTF
TGTGCCATCAGTGAGTCGACACCCAACTATGGCTACACCTTC
>TRBV27|TRBJ1-2|15|NA|NA
CASSSPGRTADGYTF
TGTGCCAGCAGTTCACCGGGCCGCACCGCGGATGGCTACACCTTC
>TRBV13|TRBJ2-2|16|NA|NA
CASSMIWGRNTGELFF
TGTGCCAGCAGCATGATTTGGGGGAGGAACACCGGGGAGCTGTTTTTT
>TRBV9|TRBJ2-2|15|NA|TRBD1
CASSALGQSTGELFF
TGTGCCAGCAGCGCCCTGGGACAGAGCACCGGGGAGCTGTTTTTT